This is a list of T cell receptor beta chains from one sample in a study of cytomegalovirus exposure and HLA in healthy donors. Sequenced by immunoSEQ multiplex PCR; TCRdb stores in-frame clones only, minus some. The data contain 120,000 or so clones, around 75% of them singletons. Input material: PBMCs. The receptors come from a woman between 50 and 59 years old in good health and CMV-seropositive. CDR3s include the opening cysteine and the closing phenylalanine or tryptophan. Each record gives: CDR3 DNA, CDR3 protein, J gene, D gene, V gene, CDR3 length, clone size. A D gene is named only where the DNA matches it firmly. Clone size is stated in some rows and not others, as once, few, many or a class when expanded.

CDR3nt: TGCGCCAGCAGCACTACCGGGACAGGGGTCGAGCAGTACTTC
CDR3aa: CASSTTGTGVEQYF
j_gene: TRBJ2-7
d_gene: TRBD1
v_gene: TRBV5-1
len: 14
abundance: -

CDR3nt: TGCAGCGTTGAGATCTTGAGGGCCACTGCGGGCTTCTACGAGCAGTACTTC
CDR3aa: CSVEILRATAGFYEQYF
j_gene: TRBJ2-7
d_gene: -
v_gene: TRBV29-1
len: 17
abundance: -

CDR3nt: TGTGCCAGCAGTTTAGGTGTCGGAGCCTACGAGCAGTACTTC
CDR3aa: CASSLGVGAYEQYF
j_gene: TRBJ2-7
d_gene: -
v_gene: TRBV27
len: 14
abundance: -

CDR3nt: TGTGCCAGCAGTGAGCGGTACAACACCGGGGAGCTGTTTTTT
CDR3aa: CASSERYNTGELFF
j_gene: TRBJ2-2
d_gene: -
v_gene: TRBV6-1
len: 14
abundance: few

CDR3nt: TGCAGCGTTGATTTGGGCGGGACAGGTGAGCAGTTCTTC
CDR3aa: CSVDLGGTGEQFF
j_gene: TRBJ2-1
d_gene: TRBD1
v_gene: TRBV29-1
len: 13
abundance: few

CDR3nt: TGTGCCAGCGACAGTACCGGGACAGGGGAAATCCTTAGGGTGTACTTC
CDR3aa: CASDSTGTGEILRVYF
j_gene: TRBJ2-7
d_gene: TRBD1
v_gene: TRBV2
len: 16
abundance: -

CDR3nt: TGTGCCAGCTCACCCGACAGCTCCTACAATGAGCAGTTCTTC
CDR3aa: CASSPDSSYNEQFF
j_gene: TRBJ2-1
d_gene: -
v_gene: TRBV18
len: 14
abundance: -

CDR3nt: TGTGCCAGCAGACGGGAACGGCAGGCCTACAATGAGCAGTTCTTC
CDR3aa: CASRRERQAYNEQFF
j_gene: TRBJ2-1
d_gene: -
v_gene: TRBV27
len: 15
abundance: -

CDR3nt: TGTGCCAGCAGCGTCGACAGGGGGCCCCTTACAAACGAGCAGTACTTC
CDR3aa: CASSVDRGPLTNEQYF
j_gene: TRBJ2-7
d_gene: TRBD1
v_gene: TRBV7-9
len: 16
abundance: few

CDR3nt: TGTGCCAGCAGCTCCAGGGTGGGAGCGGGTCAAGGGCAGTTCTTC
CDR3aa: CASSSRVGAGQGQFF
j_gene: TRBJ2-1
d_gene: -
v_gene: TRBV7-2
len: 15
abundance: -

CDR3nt: TGTGCCAGCAGCCCAACTGCGCATAGCAATCAGCCCCAGCATTTT
CDR3aa: CASSPTAHSNQPQHF
j_gene: TRBJ1-5
d_gene: -
v_gene: TRBV6-5
len: 15
abundance: -

CDR3nt: TGTGCCAGCAGCCGCGAAGGGGTGGGAAACATTCAGTACTTC
CDR3aa: CASSREGVGNIQYF
j_gene: TRBJ2-4
d_gene: -
v_gene: TRBV7-2
len: 14
abundance: few

CDR3nt: TGTGCCAGCAGCTCAGATAGAGGAAACACCATATATTTT
CDR3aa: CASSSDRGNTIYF
j_gene: TRBJ1-3
d_gene: -
v_gene: TRBV11-2
len: 13
abundance: few

CDR3nt: TGTGCCTGGAGTAACGGGGGGTACGAGCAGTACTTC
CDR3aa: CAWSNGGYEQYF
j_gene: TRBJ2-7
d_gene: TRBD2
v_gene: TRBV30
len: 12
abundance: few

CDR3nt: TGTGCCAGCTCACCAGAGGGCTCGCCCTACAATCAGCCCCAGCATTTT
CDR3aa: CASSPEGSPYNQPQHF
j_gene: TRBJ1-5
d_gene: -
v_gene: TRBV18
len: 16
abundance: -

CDR3nt: TGTGCCACAGCAGGGCAGGGGGTAGATACGCAGTATTTT
CDR3aa: CATAGQGVDTQYF
j_gene: TRBJ2-3
d_gene: TRBD1
v_gene: TRBV2
len: 13
abundance: few

CDR3nt: TGTGCCAGCAGACCCCAAGGACTAGCGTTGAATGAGCAGTTCTTC
CDR3aa: CASRPQGLALNEQFF
j_gene: TRBJ2-1
d_gene: TRBD2
v_gene: TRBV6-4
len: 15
abundance: -

CDR3nt: TGTGCCAGCAGCCTGGGGGGCTTGACTAGCGGGGGGGTGGAGCAGTTCTTC
CDR3aa: CASSLGGLTSGGVEQFF
j_gene: TRBJ2-1
d_gene: TRBD2
v_gene: TRBV7-2
len: 17
abundance: -

CDR3nt: TGTGCCAGCAGTTTAGACAGGGCGAGGCAGCCCCAGCATTTT
CDR3aa: CASSLDRARQPQHF
j_gene: TRBJ1-5
d_gene: TRBD1
v_gene: TRBV27
len: 14
abundance: -

CDR3nt: TGTGCCACCAGCAGAGCCCCGACAGGCATGCACCACGAGCAGTACTTC
CDR3aa: CATSRAPTGMHHEQYF
j_gene: TRBJ2-7
d_gene: -
v_gene: TRBV15
len: 16
abundance: -

CDR3nt: TGTGCCAGCTCACCCAGCGACAGAATTAACTATGGCTACACCTTC
CDR3aa: CASSPSDRINYGYTF
j_gene: TRBJ1-2
d_gene: -
v_gene: TRBV18
len: 15
abundance: few

CDR3nt: TGTGCCATCAGCCCCCTAGCGGGGGTACTCCACGAGCAGTACTTC
CDR3aa: CAISPLAGVLHEQYF
j_gene: TRBJ2-7
d_gene: TRBD2
v_gene: TRBV10-3
len: 15
abundance: -

CDR3nt: TGTGCCAGCAGCCTAGGGTTGACAGGGGGCAATCAGCCCCAGCATTTT
CDR3aa: CASSLGLTGGNQPQHF
j_gene: TRBJ1-5
d_gene: TRBD1
v_gene: TRBV7-8
len: 16
abundance: -

CDR3nt: TGTGCCAGCAGCCAAGATCCGACAGGGGGAGAGACCCAGTACTTC
CDR3aa: CASSQDPTGGETQYF
j_gene: TRBJ2-5
d_gene: TRBD1
v_gene: TRBV4-2
len: 15
abundance: -

CDR3nt: TGTGCCAGCATCCCGCAACAGGGCCCAGAGACCCAGTACTTC
CDR3aa: CASIPQQGPETQYF
j_gene: TRBJ2-5
d_gene: -
v_gene: TRBV7-2
len: 14
abundance: once

CDR3nt: TGTGCCAGCAGCTTGCTAGGGGAGGGCTCTAACTATGGCTACACCTTC
CDR3aa: CASSLLGEGSNYGYTF
j_gene: TRBJ1-2
d_gene: -
v_gene: TRBV5-6
len: 16
abundance: -

CDR3nt: TGTGCCTGGAGCCTCAGGGAAACTATATATTTT
CDR3aa: CAWSLRETIYF
j_gene: TRBJ1-3
d_gene: -
v_gene: TRBV30
len: 11
abundance: -

CDR3nt: TGTGCCAGCAGCGTAGGGACTAGCAGCACCGGGGAGCTGTTTTTT
CDR3aa: CASSVGTSSTGELFF
j_gene: TRBJ2-2
d_gene: TRBD2
v_gene: TRBV9
len: 15
abundance: -

CDR3nt: TGCAGCGTTGTAGGTCCAGGGGGCACTGAAGCTTTCTTT
CDR3aa: CSVVGPGGTEAFF
j_gene: TRBJ1-1
d_gene: TRBD1
v_gene: TRBV29-1
len: 13
abundance: -

CDR3nt: TGCAGCGTGACCCAAGGGGGTCGCTCCTACAATGAGCAGTTCTTC
CDR3aa: CSVTQGGRSYNEQFF
j_gene: TRBJ2-1
d_gene: -
v_gene: TRBV29-1
len: 15
abundance: -

CDR3nt: TGTGCCAGCAGCCGTCGATCCGGGACTAGCGCGAACGCCCCGGATACGCAGTATTTT
CDR3aa: CASSRRSGTSANAPDTQYF
j_gene: TRBJ2-3
d_gene: TRBD2
v_gene: TRBV4-2
len: 19
abundance: -

CDR3nt: TGTGCCAGCAGCCCTTTAGAGGGACTCTTGCCCCAGCATTTT
CDR3aa: CASSPLEGLLPQHF
j_gene: TRBJ1-5
d_gene: -
v_gene: TRBV7-8
len: 14
abundance: few

CDR3nt: TGTGCCAGCAGAGAGGGCCCCCATGGGGCTAACTATGGCTACACCTTC
CDR3aa: CASREGPHGANYGYTF
j_gene: TRBJ1-2
d_gene: -
v_gene: TRBV27
len: 16
abundance: -

CDR3nt: TGTGCCAGCAGCTTAAAACAGGGACGAGCGCAGTATTTT
CDR3aa: CASSLKQGRAQYF
j_gene: TRBJ2-3
d_gene: -
v_gene: TRBV7-3
len: 13
abundance: -

CDR3nt: TGTGCCAGCAGCTTAATCCGGTCCGCTACCCATGAGCAGTTCTTC
CDR3aa: CASSLIRSATHEQFF
j_gene: TRBJ2-1
d_gene: -
v_gene: TRBV7-3
len: 15
abundance: -

CDR3nt: TGCGCCAGCAGCATAGGGACAAGTATCCAAGAGACCCAGTACTTC
CDR3aa: CASSIGTSIQETQYF
j_gene: TRBJ2-5
d_gene: -
v_gene: TRBV5-1
len: 15
abundance: -

CDR3nt: TGTGCCAGCAGTGCTGGACAGGGGCCCTACAATGAGCAGTTCTTC
CDR3aa: CASSAGQGPYNEQFF
j_gene: TRBJ2-1
d_gene: TRBD1
v_gene: TRBV6-1
len: 15
abundance: -

CDR3nt: TGCAGTGCTAGCCGGGGGACTGAAGCTTTCTTT
CDR3aa: CSASRGTEAFF
j_gene: TRBJ1-1
d_gene: -
v_gene: TRBV20-1
len: 11
abundance: once

CDR3nt: TGTGCCAGCAGTGAAAGGGTAGCGGCCTTCAACACCGGGGAGCTGTTTTTT
CDR3aa: CASSERVAAFNTGELFF
j_gene: TRBJ2-2
d_gene: -
v_gene: TRBV6-1
len: 17
abundance: -

CDR3nt: TGTGCCAGCAGCTTAGACATCTCTGGAAACACCATATATTTT
CDR3aa: CASSLDISGNTIYF
j_gene: TRBJ1-3
d_gene: -
v_gene: TRBV7-8
len: 14
abundance: -

CDR3nt: TGTGCCAGCAGCGTAGACGAGGCATCCTACAATGAGCAGTTCTTC
CDR3aa: CASSVDEASYNEQFF
j_gene: TRBJ2-1
d_gene: -
v_gene: TRBV9
len: 15
abundance: -

CDR3nt: TGTGCCAGCAGCCTAGGGGGCGGTCGTCTTGACACTGAAGCTTTCTTT
CDR3aa: CASSLGGGRLDTEAFF
j_gene: TRBJ1-1
d_gene: TRBD1
v_gene: TRBV9
len: 16
abundance: -

CDR3nt: TGCGCCAGCAGCCAAGTCTTGAACACCGGGGAGCTGTTTTTT
CDR3aa: CASSQVLNTGELFF
j_gene: TRBJ2-2
d_gene: -
v_gene: TRBV4-3
len: 14
abundance: -

CDR3nt: TGTGCCAGCAGTTTCAGGGGGAGTTACGAGCAGTACTTC
CDR3aa: CASSFRGSYEQYF
j_gene: TRBJ2-7
d_gene: TRBD1
v_gene: TRBV27
len: 13
abundance: few

CDR3nt: TGTGCCAGCAGCTCGGGTCCGAGGGAAAAACTGTTTTTT
CDR3aa: CASSSGPREKLFF
j_gene: TRBJ1-4
d_gene: -
v_gene: TRBV7-2
len: 13
abundance: -

CDR3nt: TGTGCCAGCAGCCTCAAAGACAGGGGCCCCTACGAGCAGTACTTC
CDR3aa: CASSLKDRGPYEQYF
j_gene: TRBJ2-7
d_gene: TRBD1
v_gene: TRBV9
len: 15
abundance: -

CDR3nt: TGCGCCAGCAGCTTGGGGACAGGGGAGCCTAGCACAGATACGCAGTATTTT
CDR3aa: CASSLGTGEPSTDTQYF
j_gene: TRBJ2-3
d_gene: TRBD1
v_gene: TRBV5-1
len: 17
abundance: -

CDR3nt: TGCAGCGTTGAGACAGCGACCTATGGCTACACCTTC
CDR3aa: CSVETATYGYTF
j_gene: TRBJ1-2
d_gene: -
v_gene: TRBV29-1
len: 12
abundance: once

CDR3nt: TGTGCCAGCAGTTCCCTAGCGGGAGGGGTCTACGAGCAGTACTTC
CDR3aa: CASSSLAGGVYEQYF
j_gene: TRBJ2-7
d_gene: TRBD2
v_gene: TRBV27
len: 15
abundance: -

CDR3nt: TGTGCCAGCAGCCAAGGTGTCGGGGGGGCGCGGACCGGGGAGCTGTTTTTT
CDR3aa: CASSQGVGGARTGELFF
j_gene: TRBJ2-2
d_gene: TRBD2
v_gene: TRBV4-2
len: 17
abundance: few